Only a few counts were recorded for the clone carrying this TCR beta chain. Its antigen is currently unknown. The PCR contained 60 Vbeta and 13 Jbeta primers. TCRdb's table, derived via immunoSEQ multiplex PCR, lists solely in-frame clones and lacks some. Here the sample spans approximately 170,000 clones, approximately 88% being singletons. The CDR3 extends over 16 amino acids. Germline loops: CDR1 GTSNPN, CDR2 SVGIG (reference sequence). The germline V and J ends were trimmed by 0 bases and 3 bases, with 17 bases remaining between them. This entry belongs to a study of cytomegalovirus exposure and HLA in healthy donors. Broader study findings: Later work showed greater clonal expansion in HLA-associated TCR beta chains than in equally common others. Sequencing likely caused a cluster of highly shared sequence variants.

J is TRBJ2-5 and V is TRBV30; D is possibly TRBD2 (6 bases). This clonotype was sampled from a boy aged 2 to 10 in good health and CMV-seronegative. Sequenced: PBMCs. CDR3 in DNA: TGTGCCTGGAGTGTAGGGGTAAGCGGGCGGGAAGAGACCCAGTACTTC. It encodes CAWSVGVSGREETQYF.